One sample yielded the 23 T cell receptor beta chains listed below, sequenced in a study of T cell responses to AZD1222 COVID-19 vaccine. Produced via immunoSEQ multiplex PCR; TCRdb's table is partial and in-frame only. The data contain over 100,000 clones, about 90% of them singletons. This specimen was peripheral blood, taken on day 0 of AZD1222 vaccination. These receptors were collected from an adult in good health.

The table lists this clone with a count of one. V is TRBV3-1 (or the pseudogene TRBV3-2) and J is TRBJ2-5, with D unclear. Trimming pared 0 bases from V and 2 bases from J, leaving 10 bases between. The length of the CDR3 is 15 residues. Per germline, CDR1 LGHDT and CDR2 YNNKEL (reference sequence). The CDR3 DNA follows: TGTGCCAGCAGCCAAGAGGTCGACCCGCAAGAGACCCAGTACTTC. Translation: CASSQEVDPQETQYF.

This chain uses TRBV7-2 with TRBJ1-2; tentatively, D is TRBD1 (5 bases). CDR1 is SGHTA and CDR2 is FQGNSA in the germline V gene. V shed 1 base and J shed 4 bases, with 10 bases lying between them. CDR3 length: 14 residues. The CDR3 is CASSLGDLFYGYTF. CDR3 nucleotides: TGTGCCAGCAGCTTAGGGGACTTGTTCTATGGCTACACCTTC. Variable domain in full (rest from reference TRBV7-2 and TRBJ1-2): GAGVSQSPSNKVTEKGKDVELRCDPISGHTALYWYRQSLGQGLEFLIYFQGNSAPDKSGLPSDRFSAERTGGSVSTLTIQRTQQEDSAVYLCASSLGDLFYGYTFGSGTRLTVV.

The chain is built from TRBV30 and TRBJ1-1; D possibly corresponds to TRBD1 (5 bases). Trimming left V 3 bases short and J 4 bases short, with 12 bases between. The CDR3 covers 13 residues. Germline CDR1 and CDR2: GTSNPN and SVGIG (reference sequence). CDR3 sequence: CAWRGLGGTEAFF. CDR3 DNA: TGTGCCTGGAGAGGCCTTGGGGGCACTGAAGCTTTCTTT.

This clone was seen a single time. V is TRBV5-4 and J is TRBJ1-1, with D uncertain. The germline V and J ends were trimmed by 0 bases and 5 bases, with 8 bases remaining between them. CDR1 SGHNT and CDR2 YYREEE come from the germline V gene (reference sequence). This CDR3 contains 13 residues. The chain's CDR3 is CASSLVVETEAFF. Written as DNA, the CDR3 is TGTGCCAGCAGCTTGGTGGTAGAGACTGAAGCTTTCTTT.

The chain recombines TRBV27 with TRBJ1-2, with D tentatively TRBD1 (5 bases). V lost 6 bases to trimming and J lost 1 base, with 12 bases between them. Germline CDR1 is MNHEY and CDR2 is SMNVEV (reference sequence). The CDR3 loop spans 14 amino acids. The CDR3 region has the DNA TGTGCCAGCAGAAAGACGACAGTTAACTATGGCTACACCTTC. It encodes CASRKTTVNYGYTF.

This CDR3 reads CASSLDGGINEQYF. CDR3 DNA: TGTGCCAGCAGCTTAGACGGGGGAATAAACGAGCAGTACTTC. The chain joins TRBV11-3 to TRBJ2-7, with D perhaps matching TRBD2 (6 bases). The germline V gene encodes CDR1 SGHNT and CDR2 YENEEA. V shed 0 bases and J shed 5 bases, with 11 bases lying between them. The CDR3 sequence is 14 residues long.

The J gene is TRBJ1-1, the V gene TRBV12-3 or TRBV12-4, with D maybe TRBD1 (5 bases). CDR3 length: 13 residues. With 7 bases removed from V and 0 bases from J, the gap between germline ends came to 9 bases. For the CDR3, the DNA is TGTGCCAGCAATTGGGGGATGAACACTGAAGCTTTCTTT. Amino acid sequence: CASNWGMNTEAFF.

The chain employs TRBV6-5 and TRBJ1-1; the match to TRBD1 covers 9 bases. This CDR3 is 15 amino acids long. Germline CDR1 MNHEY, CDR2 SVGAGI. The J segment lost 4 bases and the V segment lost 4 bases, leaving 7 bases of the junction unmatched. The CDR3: CASSLHRGLITEAFF. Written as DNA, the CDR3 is TGTGCCAGCAGTTTACACAGGGGGCTCATCACTGAAGCTTTCTTT.

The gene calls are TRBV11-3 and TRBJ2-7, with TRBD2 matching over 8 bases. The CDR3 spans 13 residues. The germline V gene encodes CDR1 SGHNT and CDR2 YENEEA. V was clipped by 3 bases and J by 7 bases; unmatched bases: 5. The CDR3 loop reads CASSFAGTSEQYF. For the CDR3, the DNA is TGTGCCAGCAGCTTTGCCGGGACTAGTGAGCAGTACTTC.

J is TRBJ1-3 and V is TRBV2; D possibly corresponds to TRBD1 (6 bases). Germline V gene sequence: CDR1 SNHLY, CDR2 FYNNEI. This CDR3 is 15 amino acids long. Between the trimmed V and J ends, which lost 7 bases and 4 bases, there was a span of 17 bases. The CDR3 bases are TGTGCCAGCAACCTAGAAGGGGGTGAGGGAAACACCATATATTTT. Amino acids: CASNLEGGEGNTIYF.

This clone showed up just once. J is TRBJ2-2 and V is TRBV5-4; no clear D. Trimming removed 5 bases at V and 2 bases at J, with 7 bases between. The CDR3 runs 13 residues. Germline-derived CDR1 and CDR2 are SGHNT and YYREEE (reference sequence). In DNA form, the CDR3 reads TGTGCCAGCAGGAGAGGTAACACCGGGGAGCTGTTTTTT. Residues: CASRRGNTGELFF.

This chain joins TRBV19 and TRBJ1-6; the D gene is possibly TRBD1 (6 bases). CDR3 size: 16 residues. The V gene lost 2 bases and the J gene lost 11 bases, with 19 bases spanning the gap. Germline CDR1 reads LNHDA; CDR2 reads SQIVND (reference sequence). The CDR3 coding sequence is TGTGCCAGTAGTATATCATTTGTCGGGACAAACGCACCCCTCCACTTT. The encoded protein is CASSISFVGTNAPLHF.

The CDR3 DNA reads as TGTGCCAGCAGCTTCCCCCAAGAGACCCAGTACTTC. Translated, it gives CASSFPQETQYF. The gene calls are TRBV11-2 and TRBJ2-5; D is uncertain. CDR1 is SGHAT, CDR2 FQNNGV, per germline. The V end lost 3 bases, the J end lost 1 base, and 3 bases lay between the germline ends. There are 12 residues in the CDR3.

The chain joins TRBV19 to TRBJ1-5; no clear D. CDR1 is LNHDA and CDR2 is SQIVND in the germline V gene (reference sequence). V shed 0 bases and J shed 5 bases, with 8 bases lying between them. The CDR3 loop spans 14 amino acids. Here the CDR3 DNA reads TGTGCCAGTAGTATAGAGGAGGGAGATCAGCCCCAGCATTTT. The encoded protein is CASSIEEGDQPQHF.

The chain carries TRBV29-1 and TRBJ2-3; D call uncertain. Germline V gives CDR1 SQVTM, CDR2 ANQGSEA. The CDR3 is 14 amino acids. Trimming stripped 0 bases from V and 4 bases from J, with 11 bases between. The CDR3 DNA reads TGCAGCGTTGAAGATACGAACATCGCAGATACGCAGTATTTT. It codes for CSVEDTNIADTQYF.

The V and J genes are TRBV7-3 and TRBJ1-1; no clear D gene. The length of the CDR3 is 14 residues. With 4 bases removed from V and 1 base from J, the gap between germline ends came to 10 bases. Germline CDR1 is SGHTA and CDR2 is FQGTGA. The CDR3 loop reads CASSSRTENTEAFF. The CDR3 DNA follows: TGTGCCAGCAGCTCCCGGACGGAGAACACTGAAGCTTTCTTT.

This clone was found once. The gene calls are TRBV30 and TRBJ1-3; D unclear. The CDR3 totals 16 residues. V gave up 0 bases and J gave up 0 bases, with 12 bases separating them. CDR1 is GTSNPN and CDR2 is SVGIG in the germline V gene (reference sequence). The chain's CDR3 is CAWSVGGRYSGNTIYF. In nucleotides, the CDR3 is TGTGCCTGGAGTGTAGGCGGCAGGTACTCTGGAAACACCATATATTTT.

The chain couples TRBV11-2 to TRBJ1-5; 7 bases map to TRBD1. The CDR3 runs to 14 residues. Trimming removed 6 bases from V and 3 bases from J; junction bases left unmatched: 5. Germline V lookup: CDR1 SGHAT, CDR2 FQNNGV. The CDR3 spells CASSSGQINQPQHF. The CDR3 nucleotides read TGTGCCAGCAGTTCGGGACAGATCAATCAGCCCCAGCATTTT.

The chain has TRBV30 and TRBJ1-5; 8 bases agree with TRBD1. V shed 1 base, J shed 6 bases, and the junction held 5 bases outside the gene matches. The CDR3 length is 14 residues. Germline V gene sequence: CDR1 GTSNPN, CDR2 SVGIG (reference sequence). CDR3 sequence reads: CAWSGQGAAQPQHF. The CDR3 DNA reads TGTGCCTGGAGTGGGCAGGGGGCCGCTCAGCCCCAGCATTTT.

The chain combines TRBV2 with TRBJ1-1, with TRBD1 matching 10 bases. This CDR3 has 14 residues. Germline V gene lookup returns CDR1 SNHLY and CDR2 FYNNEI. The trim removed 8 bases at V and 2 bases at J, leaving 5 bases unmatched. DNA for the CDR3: TGTGCCAGCGTACCGACAGGGGGCAACACTGAAGCTTTCTTT. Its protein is CASVPTGGNTEAFF.

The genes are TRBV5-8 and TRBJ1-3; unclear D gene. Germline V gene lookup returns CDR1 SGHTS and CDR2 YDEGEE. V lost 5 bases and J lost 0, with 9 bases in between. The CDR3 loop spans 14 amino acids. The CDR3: CASRVGGSGNTIYF. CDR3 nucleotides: TGTGCCAGCAGGGTAGGAGGCTCTGGAAACACCATATATTTT.

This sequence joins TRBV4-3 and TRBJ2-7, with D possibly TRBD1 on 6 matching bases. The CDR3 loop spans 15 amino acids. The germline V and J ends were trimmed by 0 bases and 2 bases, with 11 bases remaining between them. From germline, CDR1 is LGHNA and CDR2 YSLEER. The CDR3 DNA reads TGCGCCAGCAGCCAAGAGTACAGGGAAGCCTACGAGCAGTACTTC. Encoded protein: CASSQEYREAYEQYF.

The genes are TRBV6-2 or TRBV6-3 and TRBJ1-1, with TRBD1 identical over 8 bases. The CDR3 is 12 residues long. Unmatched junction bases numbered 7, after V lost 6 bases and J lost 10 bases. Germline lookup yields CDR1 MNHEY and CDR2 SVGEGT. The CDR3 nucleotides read TGTGCCAGCAGCGATAGACAGGGGCGAGCTTTCTTT. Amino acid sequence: CASSDRQGRAFF.